This entry lists 21 T cell receptor beta chains sequenced from one sample in a study of blood T cell repertoires in COVID-19. The method was immunoSEQ multiplex PCR; TCRdb's version includes in-frame clones alone and lacks a portion of them. The sample carries roughly 230,000 clones, approximately 83% recorded once. The sequenced material came from peripheral blood. Every receptor here comes from a man aged 35-49 years with acute or convalescent COVID-19.

The V call is TRBV3-1 (or the pseudogene TRBV3-2), the J call TRBJ2-1, with 8 bases that match TRBD2. The CDR3 is made up of 16 amino acids. Looked up from germline, CDR1 is LGHDT and CDR2 is YNNKEL (reference sequence). The ends lost 3 bases at V and 2 bases at J; junction bases unmatched: 6. DNA for the CDR3: TGTGCCAGCAGCCACCTTGGGCGGGGGGCCTACAATGAGCAGTTCTTC. Its protein product is CASSHLGRGAYNEQFF.

The genes are TRBV5-8 and TRBJ1-2; possibly TRBD1 for D (5 bases). CDR3 size: 13 residues. The germline V gene encodes CDR1 SGHTS and CDR2 YDEGEE. V lost 1 base to trimming and J lost 8 bases, with 12 bases between them. The CDR3 sequence is CASSLWGIEGYTF. The CDR3 DNA sequence: TGTGCCAGCAGCTTGTGGGGCATTGAGGGCTACACCTTC.

The chain is built from TRBV5-1 and TRBJ2-2, with 7 positions matching TRBD1. The CDR3 is 15 amino acids. Germline assignment: CDR1 SGHRS and CDR2 YFSETQ. The V and J ends lost 1 base and 6 bases, in that order; junction bases with no gene match: 6. CDR3 DNA: TGCGCCAGCAGCTTGCGTATTGGACAGGCCGGGGAGCTGTTTTTT. It translates to CASSLRIGQAGELFF.

The chain links TRBV5-5 to TRBJ1-4; no definite D call. The length of the CDR3 is 14 residues. Trimming took 2 bases from V and 3 from J, leaving 8 bases between them. Germline V CDR1 and CDR2: SGHKS, YYEKEE (reference sequence). This CDR3 reads CASSFGHPNEKLFF. Here the CDR3 DNA reads TGTGCCAGCAGCTTTGGCCACCCTAATGAAAAACTGTTTTTT.

This chain uses TRBV3-1 (or the pseudogene TRBV3-2) with TRBJ2-5; TRBD2 matches 15 bases. CDR1 is LGHDT and CDR2 is YNNKEL in the germline V gene (reference sequence). The V segment lost 4 bases and the J segment 5 bases; nucleotides outside the gene matches: 5. This CDR3 contains 16 residues. The CDR3 reads CASSRRTSGRGETQYF. CDR3 DNA sequence: TGTGCCAGCAGCCGCAGGACTAGCGGGAGGGGCGAGACCCAGTACTTC.

The count of this clone is one. The V gene is TRBV9, the J gene TRBJ1-3, with D unclear. The CDR3 extends over 17 amino acids. The V end lost 0 bases, the J end lost 0 bases, and 13 bases lay between the germline ends. Germline assignment: CDR1 SGDLS and CDR2 YYNGEE. CDR3 amino acids: CASSVEVAPDSGNTIYF. Here the CDR3 DNA reads TGTGCCAGCAGCGTAGAGGTAGCTCCGGACTCTGGAAACACCATATATTTT.

The rearrangement joins TRBV7-9 to TRBJ2-5, with 10 bases fitting TRBD2. J was trimmed by 5 bases and V by 4 bases; bases with no gene match: 13. From germline, CDR1 is SEHNR and CDR2 FQNEAQ (reference sequence). This CDR3 comprises 17 residues. The CDR3 spells CASSSTSGQPQGETQYF. As DNA, the CDR3 is TGTGCCAGCAGCTCGACTAGCGGGCAACCCCAAGGGGAGACCCAGTACTTC.

The chain employs TRBV3-1 (or the pseudogene TRBV3-2) and TRBJ2-2; TRBD1 matches 9 bases. Germline assignment: CDR1 LGHDT and CDR2 YNNKEL (reference sequence). With V trimmed by 4 bases and J by 3 bases, 6 bases remained unmatched. This CDR3 is 16 amino acids long. The CDR3 spells CASSPSGTGYTGELFF. CDR3 coding DNA: TGTGCCAGCAGCCCCTCCGGGACAGGGTACACCGGGGAGCTGTTTTTT.

J is TRBJ2-7 and V is TRBV5-4; D may be TRBD1 (6 bases). The CDR3 is 13 residues long. Per the germline V gene, CDR1 is SGHNT and CDR2 is YYREEE (reference sequence). V lost 3 bases and J lost 6, with 13 bases in between. CDR3 in DNA: TGTGCCAGCAGCTGGGCAGGGGCAGGCGAGCAGTACTTC. Translation gives CASSWAGAGEQYF.

The chain couples TRBV5-1 to TRBJ2-7, with a weak D call TRBD1 (6 bases). The CDR3 extends over 14 amino acids. With 4 bases removed from V and 5 bases from J, the gap between germline ends came to 16 bases. CDR1 and CDR2 (germline): SGHRS, YFSETQ. CDR3: CASSLRGPSHEQYF. DNA of the CDR3: TGCGCCAGCAGCCTCAGGGGCCCGTCCCACGAGCAGTACTTC.

This clone was counted a few times. The V gene is TRBV7-8, the J gene TRBJ2-5, with TRBD1 identical over 8 bases. Per the germline V gene, CDR1 is SGHVS and CDR2 is FQNEAQ. The CDR3 spans 15 residues. J gave up 5 bases and V 1 base, and 6 bases lay outside the gene matches. Written as DNA, the CDR3 is TGTGCCAGCAGCTTAGAGAGGACAGGGCGGGAGACCCAGTACTTC. Encoded protein: CASSLERTGRETQYF.

This rearrangement joins TRBV4-1 to TRBJ2-1; 10 bases fit TRBD2. CDR1 MGHRA and CDR2 YSYEKL come from the germline V gene. V dropped 4 bases and J dropped 10; count of bases not matched to a gene: 4. The CDR3 has 13 residues. In DNA, the CDR3 is TGCGCCAGCAGCCTAGCGGGAGGTGTCGAGCAGTTCTTC. Translated, it gives CASSLAGGVEQFF.

This clone was seen a few times. The chain recombines TRBV6-5 with TRBJ2-5; tentatively, D is TRBD1 (5 bases). CDR1 is MNHEY and CDR2 is SVGAGI in the germline V gene. Trimming removed 5 bases from V and 0 bases from J, with 10 bases in between. The CDR3 extends over 14 amino acids. CDR3 amino acids: CASSRQMYQETQYF. The CDR3 region has the DNA TGTGCCAGCAGTCGACAGATGTACCAAGAGACCCAGTACTTC.

CDR3 region: CSASTGFSYGYTF. In nucleotides, the CDR3 is TGCAGTGCAAGTACAGGGTTCAGCTATGGCTACACCTTC. The chain couples TRBV20-1 to TRBJ1-2; TRBD1 might be the D (6 bases). The CDR3 length is 13 residues. CDR1 and CDR2 from the germline V gene are DFQATT and SNEGSKA (reference sequence). With 6 bases removed from V and 4 bases from J, the gap between germline ends came to 15 bases.

The chain couples TRBV10-2 to TRBJ1-4, with TRBD1 matching 7 bases. J gave up 7 bases and V 0 bases, and 5 bases lay outside the gene matches. CDR1 WSHSY and CDR2 SAAADI come from the germline V gene. The CDR3 has 15 residues. CDR3 sequence reads: CASSESSGGGEKLFF. The DNA for the CDR3 is TGCGCCAGCAGTGAGTCATCAGGGGGTGGTGAAAAACTGTTTTTT.

The rearrangement joins TRBV5-5 to TRBJ2-3, with 10 positions matching TRBD2. CDR3 length equals 15 residues. Germline V gene lookup returns CDR1 SGHKS and CDR2 YYEKEE (reference sequence). Trimming took 3 bases from V and 4 from J; bases not matched to a gene: 5. The CDR3 bases are TGTGCCAGCAGCTCCGAGCGGGAGGGGGCAGATACGCAGTATTTT. It encodes CASSSEREGADTQYF.

The V and J genes are TRBV3-1 (or the pseudogene TRBV3-2) and TRBJ2-7, with TRBD2 identical over 7 bases. Germline V gene lookup returns CDR1 LGHDT and CDR2 YNNKEL (reference sequence). J lost 3 bases, V lost 8 bases, and 1 base had no gene match. This CDR3 is 11 amino acids long. The CDR3 spells CASGRGYEQYF. The CDR3 bases are TGTGCCAGCGGGAGGGGCTACGAGCAGTACTTC.

This sequence joins TRBV6-5 and TRBJ2-6; the match to TRBD1 covers 7 bases. The CDR3 length is 15 residues. V shed 6 bases and J 4 bases; nucleotides not matched to a gene: 6. Looked up from germline, CDR1 is MNHEY and CDR2 is SVGAGI. DNA for the CDR3: TGTGCCAGCAGCCCGACAGGGTACGGGGCCAACGTCCTGACTTTC. Its translation: CASSPTGYGANVLTF.

CDR3 in amino acids: CASRERGGNNQPQHF. The CDR3 coding sequence is TGTGCCAGTAGGGAACGGGGAGGGAACAATCAGCCCCAGCATTTT. The J gene is TRBJ1-5, the V gene TRBV19; D is uncertain. V was shortened by 6 bases and J by 3 bases, with 15 bases between the two germline ends. The germline V gene has CDR1 LNHDA and CDR2 SQIVND (reference sequence). The CDR3 extends over 15 amino acids.

This clone was found once. The chain combines TRBV5-4 with TRBJ2-1, with TRBD2 as a possible D gene (5 bases). Between the trimmed V and J ends, which lost 5 bases and 8 bases, there was a span of 20 bases. Germline V gene data show CDR1 as SGHNT and CDR2 as YYREEE (reference sequence). The CDR3 extends over 15 amino acids. CDR3 sequence reads: CASSQGLVSYDEQFF. CDR3 DNA: TGTGCCAGCAGTCAAGGACTCGTATCTTACGATGAGCAGTTCTTC.

The V and J genes are TRBV4-3 and TRBJ2-7; 9 positions match TRBD2. The CDR3 is 15 residues long. The V gene end was trimmed by 1 base and the J gene end by 4 bases; junction bases not matched to a gene: 5. Germline values: CDR1 LGHNA, CDR2 YSLEER. CDR3 DNA: TGCGCCAGCAGCCAAGCCGCGGGAGGGCCTTACGAGCAGTACTTC. It codes for CASSQAAGGPYEQYF.